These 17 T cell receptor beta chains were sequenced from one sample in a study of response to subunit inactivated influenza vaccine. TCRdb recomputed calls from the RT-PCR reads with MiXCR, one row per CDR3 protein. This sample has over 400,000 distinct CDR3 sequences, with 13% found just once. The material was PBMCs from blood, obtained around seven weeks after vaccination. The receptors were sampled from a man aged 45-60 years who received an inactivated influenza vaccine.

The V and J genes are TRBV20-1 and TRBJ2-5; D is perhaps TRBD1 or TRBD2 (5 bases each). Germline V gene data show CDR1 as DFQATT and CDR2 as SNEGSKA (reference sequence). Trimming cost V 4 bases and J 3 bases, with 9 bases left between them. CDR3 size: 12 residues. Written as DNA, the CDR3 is TGCAGTGCTACCGGGACGGAAGAGACCCAGTACTTC. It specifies CSATGTEETQYF.

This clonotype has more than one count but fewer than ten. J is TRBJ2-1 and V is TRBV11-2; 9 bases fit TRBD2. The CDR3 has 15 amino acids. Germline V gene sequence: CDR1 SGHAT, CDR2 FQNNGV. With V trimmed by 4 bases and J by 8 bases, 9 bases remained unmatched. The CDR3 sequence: CASSSLGGRAYEQFF. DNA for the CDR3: TGTGCCAGCAGCTCGCTGGGCGGGAGGGCATATGAGCAGTTCTTC. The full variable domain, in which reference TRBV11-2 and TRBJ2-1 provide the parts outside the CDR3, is EAGVAQSPRYKIIEKRQSVAFWCNPISGHATLYWYQQILGQGPKLLIQFQNNGVVDDSQLPKDRFSAERLKGVDSTLKIQPAKLEDSAVYLCASSSLGGRAYEQFFGPGTRLTVL.

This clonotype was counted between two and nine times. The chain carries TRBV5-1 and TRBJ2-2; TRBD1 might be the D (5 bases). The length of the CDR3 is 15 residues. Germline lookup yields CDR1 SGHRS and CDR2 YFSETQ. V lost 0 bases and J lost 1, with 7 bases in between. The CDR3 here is CASSLEGMNTGELFF. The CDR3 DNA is TGCGCCAGCAGCTTGGAGGGGATGAACACCGGGGAGCTGTTTTTT.

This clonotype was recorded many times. The CDR3 here is CASSLRTGGSDTQYF. The CDR3 nucleotides are TGTGCCAGCAGTTTGCGGACAGGGGGCTCTGATACGCAGTATTTT. The chain links TRBV12-3 or TRBV12-4 to TRBJ2-3, with TRBD1 identical over 11 bases. This CDR3 spans 15 amino acids. The J segment lost 6 bases and the V segment lost 3 bases, leaving 5 bases of the junction unmatched.

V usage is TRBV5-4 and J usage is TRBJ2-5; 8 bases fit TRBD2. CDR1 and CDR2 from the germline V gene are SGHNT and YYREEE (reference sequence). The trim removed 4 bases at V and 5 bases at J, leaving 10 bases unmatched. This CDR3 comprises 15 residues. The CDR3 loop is CASSVAGPTMETQYF. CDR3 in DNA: TGTGCCAGCAGCGTAGCGGGGCCGACGATGGAGACCCAGTACTTC.

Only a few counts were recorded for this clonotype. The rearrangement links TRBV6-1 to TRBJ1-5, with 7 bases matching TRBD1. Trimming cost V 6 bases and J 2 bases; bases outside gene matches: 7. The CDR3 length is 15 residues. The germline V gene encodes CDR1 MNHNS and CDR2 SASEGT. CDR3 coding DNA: TGTGCCAGCAGAAGACAGGGTGAACGCAATCAGCCCCAGCATTTT. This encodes CASRRQGERNQPQHF.

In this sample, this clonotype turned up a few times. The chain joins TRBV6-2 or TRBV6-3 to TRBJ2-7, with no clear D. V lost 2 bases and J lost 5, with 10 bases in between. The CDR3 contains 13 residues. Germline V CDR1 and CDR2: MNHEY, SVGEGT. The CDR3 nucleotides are TGTGCCAGCAGTTACAGGGTAGGGAACGAGCAGTACTTC. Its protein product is CASSYRVGNEQYF.

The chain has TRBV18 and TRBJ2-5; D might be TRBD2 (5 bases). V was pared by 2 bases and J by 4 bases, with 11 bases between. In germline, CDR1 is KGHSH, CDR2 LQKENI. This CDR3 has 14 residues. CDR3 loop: CASSPLLSGETQYF. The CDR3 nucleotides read TGTGCCAGCTCACCATTGCTAAGCGGAGAGACCCAGTACTTC. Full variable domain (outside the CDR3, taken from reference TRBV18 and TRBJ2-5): NAGVMQNPRHLVRRRGQEARLRCSPMKGHSHVYWYRQLPEEGLKFMVYLQKENIIDESGMPKERFSAEFPKEGPSILRIQQVVRGDSAAYFCASSPLLSGETQYFGPGTRLLVL.

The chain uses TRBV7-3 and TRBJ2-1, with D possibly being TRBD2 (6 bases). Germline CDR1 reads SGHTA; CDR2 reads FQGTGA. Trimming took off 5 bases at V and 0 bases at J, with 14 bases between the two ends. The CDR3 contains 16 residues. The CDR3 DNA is TGTGCCAGCAGCGCTGAGCGGGTAAGCTCCTACAATGAGCAGTTCTTC. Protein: CASSAERVSSYNEQFF.

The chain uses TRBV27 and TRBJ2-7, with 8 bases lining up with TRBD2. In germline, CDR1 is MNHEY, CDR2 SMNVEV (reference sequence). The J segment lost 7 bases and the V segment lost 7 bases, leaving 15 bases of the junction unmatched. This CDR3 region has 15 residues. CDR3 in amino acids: CASKQQAGASGEQYF. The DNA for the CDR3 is TGTGCCAGCAAACAACAAGCGGGAGCATCTGGAGAGCAGTACTTC.

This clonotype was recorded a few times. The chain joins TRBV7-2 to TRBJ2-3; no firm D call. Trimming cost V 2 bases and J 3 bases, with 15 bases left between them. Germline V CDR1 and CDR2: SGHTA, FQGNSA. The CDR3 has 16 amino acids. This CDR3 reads CASSLNLRSRTDTQYF. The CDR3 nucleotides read TGTGCCAGCAGCTTAAATCTTCGCTCCCGGACAGATACGCAGTATTTT.

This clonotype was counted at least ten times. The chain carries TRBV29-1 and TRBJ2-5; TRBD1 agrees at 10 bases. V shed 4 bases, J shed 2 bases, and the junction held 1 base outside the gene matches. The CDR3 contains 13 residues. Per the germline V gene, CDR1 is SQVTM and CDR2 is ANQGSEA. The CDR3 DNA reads TGCAGCGTTGGGGACAGGGGTCAAGAGACCCAGTACTTC. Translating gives CSVGDRGQETQYF.

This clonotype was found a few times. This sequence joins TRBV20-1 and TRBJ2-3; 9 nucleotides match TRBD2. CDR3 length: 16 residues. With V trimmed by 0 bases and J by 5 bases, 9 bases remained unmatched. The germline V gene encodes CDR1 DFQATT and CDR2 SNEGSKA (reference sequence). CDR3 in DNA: TGCAGTGCTAGAGATTTCAGCGGGGGGTATAAAGATACGCAGTATTTT. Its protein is CSARDFSGGYKDTQYF.

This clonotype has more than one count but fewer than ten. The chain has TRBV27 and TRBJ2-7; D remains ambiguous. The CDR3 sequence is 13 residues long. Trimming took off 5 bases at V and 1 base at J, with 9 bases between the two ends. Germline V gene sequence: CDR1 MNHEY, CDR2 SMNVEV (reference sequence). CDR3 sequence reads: CASSIAESYEQYF. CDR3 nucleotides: TGTGCCAGCAGTATCGCGGAATCCTACGAGCAGTACTTC.

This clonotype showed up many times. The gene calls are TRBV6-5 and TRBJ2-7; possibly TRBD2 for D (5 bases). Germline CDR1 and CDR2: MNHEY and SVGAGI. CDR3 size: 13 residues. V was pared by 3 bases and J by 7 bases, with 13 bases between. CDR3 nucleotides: TGTGCCAGCAGTTATAGGAGGTTTGGGGAGCAGTACTTC. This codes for CASSYRRFGEQYF.

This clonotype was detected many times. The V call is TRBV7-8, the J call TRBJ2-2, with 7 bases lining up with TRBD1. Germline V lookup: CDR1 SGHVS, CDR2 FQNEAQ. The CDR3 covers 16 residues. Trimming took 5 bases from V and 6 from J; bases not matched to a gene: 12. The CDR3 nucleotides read TGTGCCAGCAGCCACGTCGACAGGGTTCGCGCCGGGGAGCTGTTTTTT. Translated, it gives CASSHVDRVRAGELFF. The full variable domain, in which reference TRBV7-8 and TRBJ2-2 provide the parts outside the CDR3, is GAGVSQSPRYKVAKRGQDVALRCDPISGHVSLFWYQQALGQGPEFLTYFQNEAQLDKSGLPSDRFFAERPEGSVSTLKIQRTQQEDSAVYLCASSHVDRVRAGELFFGEGSRLTVL.

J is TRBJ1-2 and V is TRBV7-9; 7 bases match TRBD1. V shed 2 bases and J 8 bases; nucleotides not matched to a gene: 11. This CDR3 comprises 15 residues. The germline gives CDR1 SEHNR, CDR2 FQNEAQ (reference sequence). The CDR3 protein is CASSLPRRQGQGYTF. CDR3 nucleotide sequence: TGTGCCAGCAGCTTACCCCGACGGCAGGGACAGGGCTACACCTTC.